One and the same sample provided the 6 T cell receptor beta chains below, sequenced in a study of cytomegalovirus exposure and HLA in healthy donors. Primers included in the PCR were 60 Vbeta and 13 Jbeta primers. Assay: immunoSEQ multiplex PCR; the TCRdb copy retains only in-frame clones and omits some. This sample carries 150,000 to 200,000 clones, over 75% of them seen once, and the ten largest clones take about 9.3%. The material sequenced was PBMCs. These receptors were collected from a young man in good health and CMV-seropositive.

The chain joins TRBV30 to TRBJ2-2, with 8 bases lining up with TRBD2. The V gene's germline CDR1 is GTSNPN and CDR2 SVGIG (reference sequence). V was clipped by 0 bases and J by 6 bases; unmatched bases: 6. CDR3 length equals 15 residues. This CDR3 is CAWSVRVSGAGELFF. The CDR3 DNA is TGTGCCTGGAGTGTACGTGTTAGCGGGGCCGGGGAGCTGTTTTTT. Using reference TRBV30 and TRBJ2-2 for the parts outside the CDR3, the full variable domain is SQTIHQWPATLVQPVGSPLSLECTVEGTSNPNLYWYRQAAGRGLQLLFYSVGIGQISSEVPQNLSASRPQDRQFILSSKKLLLSDSGFYLCAWSVRVSGAGELFFGEGSRLTVL.

This clone was recorded a few times. The rearrangement uses TRBV14 and TRBJ1-1; D is unresolved. Germline V CDR1 and CDR2: SGHDN, FVKESK. The length of the CDR3 is 15 residues. V lost 0 bases and J lost 0, with 8 bases in between. This CDR3 is CASSQDWRMNTEAFF. CDR3 sequence (DNA): TGTGCCAGCAGCCAAGATTGGCGGATGAACACTGAAGCTTTCTTT.

This chain joins TRBV9 and TRBJ2-5, with 7 bases that match TRBD2. The V and J ends lost 4 bases and 3 bases, in that order; junction bases with no gene match: 9. The CDR3 runs 15 residues. CDR1 and CDR2 (germline): SGDLS, YYNGEE. Here the CDR3 reads CASSTGTNSEETQYF. The CDR3 DNA is TGTGCCAGCAGCACCGGGACTAACTCTGAAGAGACCCAGTACTTC.

In DNA, the CDR3 is TGTGCCAGCAGCCACCTCTCGACAGTGACCTCCTACGAGCAGTACTTC. Amino acid sequence: CASSHLSTVTSYEQYF. V and J are TRBV14 and TRBJ2-7; tentative D call: TRBD1 (5 bases). CDR1 is SGHDN and CDR2 is FVKESK in the germline V gene. Between the trimmed V and J ends, which lost 3 bases and 0 bases, there was a span of 15 bases. The CDR3 is made up of 16 amino acids.

The table lists this clone with a few counts. This sequence joins TRBV4-3 and TRBJ2-2, with TRBD2 as a possible D gene (6 bases). The CDR3 runs to 14 residues. Trimming took off 4 bases at V and 5 bases at J, with 11 bases between the two ends. Per germline, CDR1 LGHNA and CDR2 YSLEER. In nucleotides, the CDR3 is TGCGCCAGCAGCCCACAACGGGGGACCGGGGAGCTGTTTTTT. Translated, it gives CASSPQRGTGELFF.

The genes are TRBV19 and TRBJ2-1, with TRBD1 as a possible D gene (5 bases). The germline V gene encodes CDR1 LNHDA and CDR2 SQIVND (reference sequence). This CDR3 comprises 12 residues. Trimming left V 6 bases short and J 7 bases short, with 10 bases between. CDR3 amino acids: CASRLTDNEQFF. The CDR3 region has the DNA TGTGCCAGTAGGTTGACAGATAATGAGCAGTTCTTC.